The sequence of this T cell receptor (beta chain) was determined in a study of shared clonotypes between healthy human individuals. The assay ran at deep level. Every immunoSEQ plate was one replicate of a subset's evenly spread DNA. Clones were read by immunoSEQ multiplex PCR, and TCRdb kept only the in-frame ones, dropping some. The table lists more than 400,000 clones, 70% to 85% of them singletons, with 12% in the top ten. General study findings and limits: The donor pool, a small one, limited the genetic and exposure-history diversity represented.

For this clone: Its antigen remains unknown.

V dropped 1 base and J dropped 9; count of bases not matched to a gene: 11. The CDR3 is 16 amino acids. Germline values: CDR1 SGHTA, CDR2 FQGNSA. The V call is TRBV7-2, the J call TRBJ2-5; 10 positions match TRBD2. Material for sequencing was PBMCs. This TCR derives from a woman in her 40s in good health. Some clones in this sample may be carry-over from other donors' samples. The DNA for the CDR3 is TGTGCCAGCAGCTTAGATCGAACTAGCGGGATGGGGGCCCAGTACTTC. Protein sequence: CASSLDRTSGMGAQYF.